A single sample gave rise to the 6 T cell receptor beta chains below, sequenced in a study of Ad26.COV2.S vaccination and SARS-CoV-2 variants. As for treatment: over 15 received Ad26.COV2.S at low or high dose, single or two shots; several received placebo; per-sample allocation not given. Sampling was performed 63 days after the first vaccine or placebo injection. Assay: immunoSEQ multiplex PCR; the TCRdb copy retains only in-frame clones and omits some. The table lists about 250,000 clones, around nine tenths of them singletons, with 2.5% to 3.5% in the top ten. The sample in question was peripheral blood, obtained in a trial of Ad26.COV2.S vaccine versus placebo. These receptors all stem from a person aged 18-65 years who received the Ad26.COV2.S COVID-19 vaccine or a placebo.

The chain is built from TRBV2 and TRBJ2-7, with 8 bases identical to TRBD2. The CDR3 is made up of 12 amino acids. Germline assignment: CDR1 SNHLY and CDR2 FYNNEI. The ends lost 5 bases at V and 3 bases at J; junction bases unmatched: 0. DNA for the CDR3: TGTGCCAGCAGTACTAGCGGCTACGAGCAGTACGTC. This translates into CASSTSGYEQYV.

This clone is categorized as medium-sized. The chain carries TRBV3-1 (or the pseudogene TRBV3-2) and TRBJ2-2; TRBD2 matches 7 bases. V was clipped by 4 bases and J by 2 bases; unmatched bases: 7. Germline V CDR1 and CDR2: LGHDT, YNNKEL (reference sequence). The CDR3 is 16 residues long. CDR3: CASSRRGSANTGELFF. The CDR3 DNA follows: TGTGCCAGCAGCCGACGCGGGAGTGCCAACACCGGGGAGCTGTTTTTT.

The chain uses TRBV7-2 and TRBJ2-5; D uncertain. This CDR3 contains 13 residues. The V gene's germline CDR1 is SGHTA and CDR2 FQGNSA. Trimming pared 3 bases from V and 1 base from J, leaving 6 bases between. The CDR3 coding sequence is TGTGCCAGCAGCTTCTACAGCCAAGAGACCCAGTACTTC. Residues: CASSFYSQETQYF.

The rearrangement uses TRBV5-1 and TRBJ2-1; D is undetermined. This CDR3 region has 16 residues. Germline V gene sequence: CDR1 SGHRS, CDR2 YFSETQ. Trimming stripped 1 base from V and 0 bases from J, with 11 bases between. In DNA, the CDR3 is TGCGCCAGCAGCTTGAAAGGTCCCGCCTCCTACAATGAGCAGTTCTTC. Translating it yields CASSLKGPASYNEQFF.

The V and J genes are TRBV10-3 and TRBJ1-2; TRBD1 might be the D (6 bases). V lost 4 bases and J 2 bases, leaving 11 bases between the germline ends. Germline CDR1 ENHRY, CDR2 SYGVKD. The CDR3 extends over 14 amino acids. Here the CDR3 DNA reads TGTGCCATCAGTGTGGGACACGACAACTATGGCTACACCTTC. Translating gives CAISVGHDNYGYTF.

The rearrangement links TRBV7-6 to TRBJ2-1, with a tentative D call TRBD1 (5 bases). CDR3 length equals 15 residues. The V and J ends lost 1 base and 3 bases respectively, with 10 bases between them. From germline, CDR1 is SGHVS and CDR2 FNYEAQ. The DNA of the CDR3 is TGTGCCAGCAGCTTAGAACTCACAGGCTACAATGAGCAGTTCTTC. It is translated as CASSLELTGYNEQFF.